These 9 T cell receptor beta chains were all obtained from the same sample, sequenced in a study of blood T cells in healthy people across ages. Primers used in a second PCR of roughly 6 to 11 cycles were a sample-barcoded 5' primer and a J-beta primer mix. TCRdb reanalysed the 5' RACE reads using MiXCR and keeps one entry per CDR3 protein. This sample has 650,000 to 1,000,000 distinct CDR3 sequences, with around 34% found just once. The sequenced sample was blood. Receptors originate from a man between 18 and 35 years old in good health.

This clonotype was seen a few times. Here the CDR3 reads CSARPRTSGGARETQYF. CDR3 bases: TGCAGTGCTAGACCACGGACTAGCGGGGGGGCAAGAGAGACCCAGTACTTC. V usage is TRBV20-1 and J usage is TRBJ2-5; 15 nucleotides line up with TRBD2. V lost 2 bases and J lost 4; bases outside the gene matches: 8. The CDR3 loop spans 17 amino acids. Per germline, CDR1 DFQATT and CDR2 SNEGSKA (reference sequence).

This clonotype was seen a few times. Relative to the germline gene, one junction end is altered; a read error may explain this. This chain connects TRBV4-3 to TRBJ2-3; 9 nucleotides agree with TRBD1. Germline values: CDR1 LGHNA, CDR2 YSLEER. The CDR3 has 14 amino acids. The CDR3 region has the DNA TGCGCCAGCAGCCTGGACAGGGGCACAGGTACGCAGTATTTT. This codes for CASSLDRGTGTQYF.

This clonotype was counted at least ten times. The chain joins TRBV6-2 or TRBV6-3 to TRBJ2-1; D uncertain. Germline V CDR1 and CDR2: MNHEY, SVGEGT. This CDR3 comprises 14 residues. Between the trimmed V and J ends, which lost 2 bases and 13 bases, there was a span of 18 bases. The CDR3 loop is CASSYGNLRAIQFF. CDR3 in DNA: TGTGCCAGCAGTTACGGAAACCTTCGGGCGATACAGTTCTTC.

A few counts support this clonotype. The chain carries TRBV12-3 or TRBV12-4 and TRBJ2-2, with D tentatively TRBD2 (5 bases). V lost 6 bases and J lost 6, with 11 bases in between. The CDR3 has 13 amino acids. The CDR3 DNA is TGTGCCAGCAGCCCAAACGGGGCCGGGGAGCTGTTTTTT. Translating gives CASSPNGAGELFF.

This clonotype was observed a handful of times. The V gene is TRBV14, the J gene TRBJ1-1; no definite D call. The germline V gene encodes CDR1 SGHDN and CDR2 FVKESK. Trimming removed 3 bases at V and 0 bases at J, with 11 bases between. This CDR3 is built from 15 residues. The CDR3 sequence is CASSHRRIMNTEAFF. The CDR3 region has the DNA TGTGCCAGCAGCCACCGGAGAATTATGAACACTGAAGCTTTCTTT.

This clonotype was seen at least ten times. The J gene is TRBJ1-2, the V gene TRBV6-5, with 7 bases that match TRBD1. J gave up 0 bases and V 5 bases, and 6 bases lay outside the gene matches. The CDR3 sequence is 15 residues long. Germline lookup yields CDR1 MNHEY and CDR2 SVGAGI. DNA of the CDR3: TGTGCCAGCAGTCGACAGGGTCGGGCTAACTATGGCTACACCTTC. It is translated as CASSRQGRANYGYTF.

This rearrangement joins TRBV20-1 to TRBJ2-4; TRBD2 aligns across 7 bases. The J call may be in error: the DNA end matches TRBJ2-7 better. CDR3 length equals 13 residues. From germline, CDR1 is DFQATT and CDR2 SNEGSKA (reference sequence). The CDR3 region has the DNA TGCAGTGCTAGAGAAGGACTAGAAAACGAGCAGTACTTC. It translates to CSAREGLENEQYF.

As regards this clonotype: An end of the junction differs from the germline gene, which may be a read error. The chain links TRBV20-1 to TRBJ1-6; D may be TRBD1 (6 bases). Germline loops: CDR1 DFQATT, CDR2 SNEGSKA (reference sequence). This CDR3 is built from 14 residues. Written as DNA, the CDR3 is TGCAGTACTAGTAGGGGGAACTATAATTCACCCCTCCACTTT. Amino acids: CSTSRGNYNSPLHF.

J is TRBJ2-7 and V is TRBV20-1; 10 bases fit TRBD2. The CDR3 contains 16 residues. CDR1 is DFQATT, CDR2 SNEGSKA, per germline (reference sequence). V gave up 0 bases and J gave up 7 bases; unmatched junction bases: 12. CDR3 nucleotides: TGCAGTGCTAGAGATCCTAGCGGGGGCCAATACAATGAGCAGTACTTC. Its protein is CSARDPSGGQYNEQYF.